A single sample gave rise to the 10 T cell receptor beta chains below, sequenced in a study of blood T cells in healthy people across ages. Next came a second PCR, run for 7 to 11 cycles, which used a sample-barcoded 5' primer along with a J-beta primer mix. One entry per CDR3 protein results from TCRdb running MiXCR on the 5' RACE reads. Among fewer than 700,000 distinct CDR3 sequences listed, around half were seen once. The material sequenced was blood. The source of these receptors is a man aged 80 or over in good health.

The chain combines TRBV7-3 with TRBJ1-2; 12 bases fit TRBD1. V shed 5 bases, J shed 4 bases, and the junction held 14 bases outside the gene matches. The CDR3 is 18 residues long. Germline values: CDR1 SGHTA, CDR2 FQGTGA. For the CDR3, the DNA is TGTGCCAGCAGCCACAAGCCGGGACAGGGGGCGTCAAGCTATGGCTACACCTTC. This codes for CASSHKPGQGASSYGYTF.

This clonotype was counted ten times or more. The chain couples TRBV6-1 to TRBJ2-5, with 10 positions matching TRBD2. This CDR3 is built from 18 residues. Germline values: CDR1 MNHNS, CDR2 SASEGT. V lost 11 bases and J lost 5; bases outside the gene matches: 23. CDR3 sequence: CAAKARASGGRMGETQYF. The CDR3 DNA is TGTGCCGCAAAGGCTCGGGCTAGCGGGGGAAGAATGGGCGAGACCCAGTACTTC.

This clonotype showed up just a few times. A much larger clone lies a single base off, so this may be a read error. The chain links TRBV29-1 to TRBJ2-7; the D gene is possibly TRBD2 (7 bases). The germline V gene encodes CDR1 SQVTM and CDR2 ANQGSEA. CDR3 length equals 12 residues. The CDR3 coding sequence is TGCCGCGTTGGAGGGGGACTATACGAGCAGTACTTC. This codes for CRVGGGLYEQYF.

This clonotype was counted ten times or more. The chain is built from TRBV6-5 and TRBJ2-5; 7 positions match TRBD2. The germline V gene encodes CDR1 MNHEY and CDR2 SVGAGI. The CDR3 has 13 residues. The V segment lost 2 bases and the J segment 5 bases; nucleotides outside the gene matches: 2. In nucleotides, the CDR3 is TGTGCCAGCAGTTACGGCGGGAGTGAGACCCAGTACTTC. Encoded protein: CASSYGGSETQYF.

This clonotype was found once. The chain carries TRBV12-5 and TRBJ2-5; D remains unclear. The CDR3 has 12 residues. Germline V lookup: CDR1 LGHNT, CDR2 FRNRAP. Trimming took 6 bases from V and 4 from J, leaving 9 bases between them. The CDR3 DNA follows: TGTGCTAGTGGCCGTTATCTAGAGACCCAGTACTTC. It specifies CASGRYLETQYF.

The rearrangement uses TRBV7-8 and TRBJ2-1; TRBD2 aligns across 10 bases. The CDR3 extends over 17 amino acids. The ends lost 1 base at V and 6 bases at J; junction bases unmatched: 9. Germline values: CDR1 SGHVS, CDR2 FQNEAQ. CDR3 amino acids: CASSLVASGSYSNEQFF. In DNA, the CDR3 is TGTGCCAGCAGCTTAGTGGCTAGCGGGAGTTACAGCAATGAGCAGTTCTTC.

This clonotype was seen a few times. The chain has TRBV20-1 and TRBJ2-7; TRBD2 aligns across 14 bases. Germline CDR1 reads DFQATT; CDR2 reads SNEGSKA (reference sequence). CDR3 length equals 14 residues. V shed 5 bases and J 4 bases; nucleotides not matched to a gene: 4. CDR3 protein: CSAGTSGSGYEQYF. The CDR3 DNA follows: TGCAGTGCTGGGACTAGCGGGAGCGGGTACGAGCAGTACTTC.

This chain connects TRBV5-1 to TRBJ1-3, with unresolved D. The V end lost 4 bases, the J end lost 1 base, and 9 bases lay between the germline ends. Germline V gene lookup returns CDR1 SGHRS and CDR2 YFSETQ. The CDR3 loop spans 14 amino acids. The DNA of the CDR3 is TGCGCCAGCAGCGCCACGGAGTCTGGAAACACCATATATTTT. Amino acid sequence: CASSATESGNTIYF.

The chain links TRBV4-2 to TRBJ2-5; a possible D gene is TRBD2 (6 bases). V lost 0 bases, J lost 4 bases, and 15 bases lay in between. Germline CDR1 reads LGHNA; CDR2 reads YNFKEQ. The CDR3 length is 16 residues. In nucleotides, the CDR3 is TGTGCCAGCAGCCAAGACCCTAACGGGAGCGGAGAGACCCAGTACTTC. Its translation is CASSQDPNGSGETQYF.

On this clonotype: Given a much more abundant clone one base away, this may be a read error. The chain uses TRBV5-1 and TRBJ2-1; possibly TRBD1 for D (5 bases). V gave up 6 bases and J gave up 3 bases, with 10 bases separating them. CDR1 is SGHRS and CDR2 is YFSETQ in the germline V gene. This CDR3 contains 13 residues. CDR3 sequence reads: CASTRQGYNEQFF. In DNA form, the CDR3 reads TGCGCCAGCACAAGGCAGGGCTACAATGAGCAGTTCTTC. Supplemented by reference TRBV5-1 and TRBJ2-1, the full variable domain reads KAGVTQTPRYLIKTRGQQVTLSCSPISGHRSVSWYQQTPGQGLQFLFEYFSETQRNKGNFPGRFSGRQFSNSRSEMNVSTLELGDSALYLCASTRQGYNEQFFGPGTRLTVL.